What follows is one T cell receptor (beta chain) and its context. Antigen specificity is unknown. The TCR beta CDR3 regions underwent amplification using RNA transcripts as the source. In the first-round RT-PCR of the TCR CDR3, the HTBI primer set was used. MiXCR, run by TCRdb on the multiplex PCR reads, gives a single entry per CDR3 protein. The sample records a few hundred thousand distinct CDR3 sequences, about a fifth being singletons. The sample is drawn from a study of T cells in Graves' hyperthyroidism and ophthalmopathy. The study, taken as a whole, reports: Among clonotypes expanded in thyroid above 0.001, most were also found in blood.

CDR3 length equals 13 residues. CDR1 and CDR2 (germline): ENHRY, SYGVKD. The V gene lost 2 bases and the J gene lost 4 bases, with 8 bases spanning the gap. The clonotype comes from a man younger than 35 with Graves' hyperthyroidism. The sequencing sample was made of blood. The chain has TRBV10-3 and TRBJ1-1; tentative D call: TRBD1 (6 bases). The CDR3 spells CAISETRGTEAFF. The CDR3 DNA is TGTGCCATCAGTGAGACCAGGGGCACTGAAGCTTTCTTT.